The clone carrying this TCR beta chain is a singleton in its sample. Its specificity is unknown. Ten milliliters of peripheral blood were drawn from each donor. At least 6 micrograms of total RNA were extracted per sample. V lost 7 bases to trimming and J lost 14 bases, with 28 bases between them. There are 15 residues in the CDR3. Per the germline V gene, CDR1 is MNHEY and CDR2 is SVGEGT. PCR was performed a second time for 7 to 11 cycles using a sample-barcoded 5' primer and a J-beta primer mix. Sequencing recovered at least 2.5 million CDR3-containing paired-end reads from each sample. One entry per CDR3 protein, called by TCRdb with MiXCR from the 5' RACE reads. The sample has 1.4 million to 1.5 million distinct CDR3 sequences; around 39% are singletons. This sample was included in a study of blood T cells in healthy people across ages. The study's findings and limits: Naive CD4+ cell counts and diversity both ran higher in long-lived than in aged donors.

This sequence originates from a woman younger than 30 in good health. V gene TRBV6-2 or TRBV6-3 combines with J gene TRBJ2-3; D is possibly TRBD2 (6 bases). The sequenced material came from blood. DNA of the CDR3: TGTGCCAGCATCCTAGGTGGGAGCGGGCACAGATACGCGTATTTT. Residues: CASILGGSGHRYAYF.